In its sample, the clone carrying this TCR beta chain ranks as medium-sized. Antigen: not known. This entry comes from a study of T cell responses to AZD1222 COVID-19 vaccine. General observations from the study: Spike-specific TCRs gained breadth and depth after people received two AZD1222 doses.

Produced via immunoSEQ multiplex PCR; TCRdb's table is partial and in-frame only. The table shows some 150,000 clones, with 80% to 95% occurring only once. CDR1 and CDR2 from the germline V gene are MNHEY and SMNVEV (reference sequence). Trimming at V came to 10 bases and at J to 5 bases, leaving 6 bases not matched to a gene. The CDR3 sequence is 12 residues long. The chain combines TRBV27 with TRBJ1-2; TRBD1 matches 8 bases. This clonotype originated in an adult in good health. The starting material was peripheral blood, obtained on day 0 of MenACWY control vaccination. The CDR3 loop reads CATRTGGYGYTF. The DNA of the CDR3 is TGTGCCACCCGAACAGGGGGGTATGGCTACACCTTC.